This T cell receptor (beta chain) was captured in a study of blood T cell repertoires in COVID-19. Per the original methods: It was from reference gene primer amplification that nucleated cell counts were estimated. Sequencing used immunoSEQ multiplex PCR; TCRdb keeps in-frame clones, though not all of them. V and J calls and clone size are those listed in that table; D and trimming were worked out from the DNA. The profile covers about 220,000 clones, with about 91% appearing a single time and 2.5% taken by the ten largest. Clinical history reported by participants formed the basis on which cohorts were assigned. With 3 bases clipped from V and 5 bases from J, the junction kept 13 bases outside the gene matches. Germline loops: CDR1 WNHNN, CDR2 SYGVQD (reference sequence). The CDR3 is 17 residues long.

The sample consisted of PBMCs or T cells enriched from blood (not recorded which). The TCR was taken from a woman in her thirties or forties with acute COVID-19. The genes are TRBV10-1 and TRBJ2-3; 8 nucleotides line up with TRBD1. DNA for the CDR3: TGCGCCAGCAGTGATTCCAGGGGCAGGGGGCCTGGAGATACGCAGTATTTT. Protein sequence: CASSDSRGRGPGDTQYF.